A selection of T cell receptor beta chains follows, all from one sample in a study of T cell clonotyping in hematopoietic cell transplantation. TCRdb's copy holds only in-frame clones and misses some; the assay was immunoSEQ multiplex PCR. Here the sample spans around 6,000 clones, about a third being singletons. The sample consisted of peripheral blood mononuclear cells, taken 30 days after allogeneic stem cell transplant. The receptors originated from a female patient aged 45-65 years who had an allogeneic stem cell transplant from an unrelated donor, so the T cells may come from the graft donor. Some clones in this sample may be carry-over from other donors' samples. The CDR3 runs from the conserved cysteine through the conserved F or W. The order of the fields is clone size, J gene, D gene, V gene, CDR3 DNA, CDR3 protein. A D gene is named only where the DNA matches it firmly. Some rows mark clone size as missing; the rest say once, few, many or name a class of expanded clone.

once TRBJ2-3 TRBD2 TRBV29-1 TGCAGCGTTCTCTTAGCGGGTACAGATACGCAGTATTTT CSVLLAGTDTQYF
. TRBJ2-2 . TRBV30 TGTGCCTGGAGTGAGGTGGCCGGGGAGCTGTTTTTT CAWSEVAGELFF
few TRBJ1-2 . TRBV6-1 TGTGCCAGCAGTGAACGAGGGAAGGAGGCCTATGGCTACACCTTC CASSERGKEAYGYTF
medium-sized TRBJ1-1 . TRBV2 TGTGCCAGCAGTGTTTTGCGGAACACTGAAGCTTTCTTT CASSVLRNTEAFF
few TRBJ1-2 . TRBV5-4 TGTGCCAGCAGCTTGCCGACAGCGGGTAACTATGGCTACACCTTC CASSLPTAGNYGYTF
. TRBJ1-4 . TRBV25-1 TGTGCCAGCAGTGAATCGGGTAATGAAAAACTGTTTTTT CASSESGNEKLFF
. TRBJ1-1 TRBD1 TRBV29-1 TGCAGCTCCCGACAGGGAATGAACACTGAAGCTTTCTTT CSSRQGMNTEAFF
few TRBJ1-2 . TRBV6-1 TGTGCCAGCAGGCAACGATTCGACAGGTTCCTTGGCTACACCTTC CASRQRFDRFLGYTF
. TRBJ2-7 TRBD2 TRBV6-5 TGTGCCAGCAACCCTAGCGGGAGGGCCGTCTACGAGCAGTACTTC CASNPSGRAVYEQYF
. TRBJ2-5 . TRBV11-1 TGTGCCAGCAGCCTGACCGAAGAGACCCAGTACTTC CASSLTEETQYF
. TRBJ1-2 . TRBV29-1 TGCAGCGCCCTACTTGGGGATTACTATGGCTACACCTTC CSALLGDYYGYTF
few TRBJ2-3 TRBD2 TRBV30 TGTGCCTGGAGGGAACTAGCGGGGTCCCTCGCAGATACGCAGTATTTT CAWRELAGSLADTQYF
. TRBJ2-7 . TRBV7-2 TGTGCCAGCAGCTCCCCGGCACGGTTCTCCTACGAGCAGTACTTC CASSSPARFSYEQYF
few TRBJ1-2 . TRBV29-1 TGCAGCGCCGAAGGGAGCGGCTACACCTTC CSAEGSGYTF
few TRBJ1-5 . TRBV30 TGTGCCTGGAGAGAGGCTTGGGGCAATCAGCCCCAGCATTTT CAWREAWGNQPQHF
. TRBJ1-1 . TRBV30 TGTGCCTGGGGCCCGGGCGAAGAAGCTTTCTTT CAWGPGEEAFF
. TRBJ1-1 TRBD1 TRBV25-1 TGTGCCAGCAGTGCAACAGGGGGACCAGAAGCTTTCTTT CASSATGGPEAFF
once TRBJ1-5 TRBD1 TRBV30 TGTGCCTGGAGTGTACAGGGGGGAGGTCAGCCCCAGCATTTT CAWSVQGGGQPQHF
few TRBJ1-1 . TRBV30 TGTGCCTGGAGAAAACACACCATGAACACTGAAGCTTTCTTT CAWRKHTMNTEAFF
medium-sized TRBJ2-7 TRBD2 TRBV11-3 TGTGCCAGCAGGGCTAGCGGGAGCGACGAGCAGTACTTC CASRASGSDEQYF
. TRBJ1-1 TRBD1 TRBV6-5 TGTGCCAGCAGTTACCGGAGGGGGCGTTCCGCTTTCTTT CASSYRRGRSAFF
medium-sized TRBJ1-4 TRBD1 TRBV6-6 TGTGCCAGCAGTGGGGACAGGGGAGTCGAAAAACTGTTTTTT CASSGDRGVEKLFF
. TRBJ1-5 . TRBV30 TGTGCCTGGAGCATAAATCATCAGCCCCAGCATTTT CAWSINHQPQHF
. TRBJ2-1 . TRBV6-6 TGTGCCAGCAGTTTCCGGGGGAATGAGCAGTTCTTC CASSFRGNEQFF
. TRBJ2-5 . TRBV29-1 TGCAGCGTTCGGCAAGAGACCCAGTACTTC CSVRQETQYF
. TRBJ1-5 . TRBV20-1 TGCAGTGCTAGAGATTCCACGGCCCAGCATTTT CSARDSTAQHF
. TRBJ2-1 TRBD2 TRBV2 TGTGCCAGCAGTGACGGGGAGGGAGGGGAGTTCTTC CASSDGEGGEFF
few TRBJ2-1 . TRBV25-1 TGTGCCAGCAGCCCGGGGATCGGCCGGGACAATGAGCAGTTCTTC CASSPGIGRDNEQFF
. TRBJ1-2 TRBD1 TRBV30 TGTGCCTGGATCCCGGACAGGGGCTATGGCTACACCTTC CAWIPDRGYGYTF
few TRBJ1-1 . TRBV30 TGTGCCTGGAGTACAGGGCAGAACACTGAAGCTTTCTTT CAWSTGQNTEAFF
. TRBJ1-2 . TRBV30 TGTGCCTGGAGTGAGGTCTCCGCCTATGGCTACACCTTC CAWSEVSAYGYTF